These 15 T cell receptor beta chains share one sample of origin, sequenced in a study of blood T cell repertoires in COVID-19. TCRdb's table, derived via immunoSEQ multiplex PCR, lists solely in-frame clones and lacks some. This table has around 190,000 clones, roughly 80% appearing once. Sequenced sample: peripheral blood. These receptors came from a woman aged 45-65 years with acute or convalescent COVID-19.

CDR3 in amino acids: CASGPAPQAGPTDTQYF. Here the CDR3 DNA reads TGTGCCAGCGGTCCTGCCCCCCAAGCGGGACCCACAGATACGCAGTATTTT. The chain is built from TRBV11-2 and TRBJ2-3; 7 nucleotides align to TRBD2. The CDR3 runs to 17 residues. The J segment lost 2 bases and the V segment lost 8 bases, leaving 16 bases of the junction unmatched. Per the germline V gene, CDR1 is SGHAT and CDR2 is FQNNGV.

This clone occurred a few times. The gene calls are TRBV28 and TRBJ2-5, with 12 bases matching TRBD1. The V gene's germline CDR1 is MDHEN and CDR2 SYDVKM. The CDR3 loop spans 15 amino acids. The V and J ends lost 6 bases and 5 bases, in that order; junction bases with no gene match: 7. CDR3 coding DNA: TGTGCCAGCAGATCCGGGACAGGGGGCCGGGAGACCCAGTACTTC. It specifies CASRSGTGGRETQYF. Based on the CDR3 plus reference TRBV28 and TRBJ2-5, the full variable domain is DVKVTQSSRYLVKRTGEKVFLECVQDMDHENMFWYRQDPGLGLRLIYFSYDVKMKEKGDIPEGYSVSREKKERFSLILESASTNQTSMYLCASRSGTGGRETQYFGPGTRLLVL.

This clone appeared many times. V usage is TRBV5-5 and J usage is TRBJ1-5; no definite D call. CDR1 is SGHKS, CDR2 YYEKEE, per germline (reference sequence). With 0 bases removed from V and 7 bases from J, the gap between germline ends came to 11 bases. This CDR3 has 14 amino acids. CDR3 nucleotide sequence: TGTGCCAGCAGCTTGGGGATGGGCGGGCAGCCCCAGCATTTT. Encoded protein: CASSLGMGGQPQHF.

This clone was seen a handful of times. The genes are TRBV28 and TRBJ1-5, with 7 bases matching TRBD1. The CDR3 contains 15 residues. Trimming took 8 bases from V and 0 from J; bases not matched to a gene: 7. Looked up from germline, CDR1 is MDHEN and CDR2 is SYDVKM. The CDR3 DNA sequence: TGTGCCAGCGGGAGGACAGGCTATAGCAATCAGCCCCAGCATTTT. This sequence encodes CASGRTGYSNQPQHF.

This chain uses TRBV2 with TRBJ1-2; TRBD1 aligns across 12 bases. The V gene end was trimmed by 4 bases and the J gene end by 8 bases; junction bases not matched to a gene: 8. Germline CDR1 reads SNHLY; CDR2 reads FYNNEI. The CDR3 has 15 residues. The CDR3 region has the DNA TGTGCCAGCAGTGGACTACCCGGGACAGGGGGCGGCTACACCTTC. As protein: CASSGLPGTGGGYTF.

The chain carries TRBV29-1 and TRBJ2-1, with TRBD2 identical over 12 bases. The CDR3 sequence is 15 residues long. Trimming cost V 6 bases and J 7 bases; bases outside gene matches: 10. Germline CDR1 SQVTM, CDR2 ANQGSEA. As DNA, the CDR3 is TGCAGCGTCGAAATAGGACTAGCGGGGAGAAATGAGCAGTTCTTC. This sequence encodes CSVEIGLAGRNEQFF.

This chain links TRBV30 with TRBJ1-3, with D maybe TRBD1 (6 bases). The germline V gene encodes CDR1 GTSNPN and CDR2 SVGIG (reference sequence). V lost 3 bases and J 3 bases, leaving 15 bases between the germline ends. The length of the CDR3 is 15 residues. This CDR3 reads CAWRVDRHDGNTIYF. CDR3 in DNA: TGTGCCTGGAGAGTTGACAGGCATGATGGAAACACCATATATTTT.

This clone was seen more than once but under ten times. V is TRBV18 and J is TRBJ2-7; 9 bases line up with TRBD1. Germline CDR1 and CDR2: KGHSH and LQKENI. The V gene end was trimmed by 2 bases and the J gene end by 5 bases; junction bases not matched to a gene: 7. The CDR3 length is 15 residues. The CDR3 loop is CASSPRTGAFNEQYF. In DNA, the CDR3 is TGTGCCAGCTCACCAAGGACAGGGGCTTTTAACGAGCAGTACTTC.

The chain uses TRBV5-4 and TRBJ2-3; D unresolved. CDR3 size: 14 residues. V lost 4 bases to trimming and J lost 3 bases, with 12 bases between them. In germline, CDR1 is SGHNT, CDR2 YYREEE (reference sequence). The CDR3 here is CASSPPVRTDTQYF. The CDR3 bases are TGTGCCAGCAGCCCTCCTGTCCGGACAGATACGCAGTATTTT.

There are a few counts of this clone. The gene calls are TRBV3-1 (or the pseudogene TRBV3-2) and TRBJ2-7, with 8 nucleotides matching TRBD1. The CDR3 runs to 15 residues. The V and J ends lost 4 bases and 2 bases, in that order; junction bases with no gene match: 7. CDR1 is LGHDT and CDR2 is YNNKEL in the germline V gene (reference sequence). The CDR3 bases are TGTGCCAGCAGCCGTACCGGGACAGGACCCTACGAGCAGTACTTC. As protein: CASSRTGTGPYEQYF.

The chain couples TRBV30 to TRBJ1-6; the D gene is possibly TRBD1 (6 bases). Germline V CDR1 and CDR2: GTSNPN, SVGIG (reference sequence). Trimming removed 1 base at V and 6 bases at J, with 10 bases between. The CDR3 contains 14 residues. CDR3 loop: CAWSAVGGNSPLHF. The DNA for the CDR3 is TGTGCCTGGAGTGCCGTAGGGGGTAATTCACCCCTCCACTTT.

The J gene is TRBJ2-7, the V gene TRBV2, with TRBD1 matching 7 bases. Germline CDR1 SNHLY, CDR2 FYNNEI. V shed 6 bases and J 2 bases; nucleotides not matched to a gene: 7. The CDR3 contains 14 residues. CDR3 sequence (DNA): TGTGCCAGCAGCGAGGGACAGAGTCCCTACGAGCAGTACTTC. It yields the protein CASSEGQSPYEQYF. The variable domain in full, completed from reference TRBV2 and TRBJ2-7, reads EPEVTQTPSHQVTQMGQEVILRCVPISNHLYFYWYRQILGQKVEFLVSFYNNEISEKSEIFDDQFSVERPDGSNFTLKIRSTKLEDSAMYFCASSEGQSPYEQYFGPGTRLTVT.

This chain joins TRBV6-4 and TRBJ1-2, with a possible D match to TRBD1 (5 bases). Trimming shortened V by 3 bases and J by 9 bases, and 17 bases separated the two germline ends. The germline V gene has CDR1 MRHNA and CDR2 SNTAGT. CDR3 length: 14 amino acids. CDR3 sequence reads: CASSETARLGSYTF. DNA for the CDR3: TGTGCCAGCAGTGAGACAGCCCGCCTTGGAAGCTACACCTTC.

CDR3 coding DNA: TGCGCCAGCAGTGCCGGGACTAGCGGGGGGCCTTACAATGAGCAGTTCTTC. Translation gives CASSAGTSGGPYNEQFF. The genes are TRBV10-1 and TRBJ2-1, with 15 positions matching TRBD2. The CDR3 runs to 17 residues. The germline V gene has CDR1 WNHNN and CDR2 SYGVQD (reference sequence). V lost 4 bases, J lost 4 bases, and 5 bases stayed unmatched.

The CDR3 region has the DNA TGTGCCAGCAGTTTGAGAGCTGAGCAGTTCTTC. Encoded protein: CASSLRAEQFF. This chain connects TRBV28 to TRBJ2-1; no firm D call. There are 11 residues in the CDR3. Trimming removed 3 bases from V and 9 bases from J, with 6 bases in between. Germline CDR1 MDHEN, CDR2 SYDVKM.